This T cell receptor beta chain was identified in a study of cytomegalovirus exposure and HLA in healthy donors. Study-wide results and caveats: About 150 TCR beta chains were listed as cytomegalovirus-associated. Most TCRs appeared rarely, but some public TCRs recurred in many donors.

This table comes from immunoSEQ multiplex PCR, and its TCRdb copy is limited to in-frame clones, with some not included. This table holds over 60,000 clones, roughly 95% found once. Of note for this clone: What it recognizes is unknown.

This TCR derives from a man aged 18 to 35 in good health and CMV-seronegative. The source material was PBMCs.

Written as DNA, the CDR3 is TGTGCCAGCAGCCCTCCGGGGTTCGACGAGCAGTACTTC. Translation: CASSPPGFDEQYF. The chain carries TRBV7-4 and TRBJ2-7; tentatively, D is TRBD2 (5 bases). Germline CDR1 and CDR2: SGHVT and SQSDAQ. This CDR3 has 13 amino acids. V was cut by 5 bases and J by 5 bases, with 13 bases left in between.